These 26 T cell receptor beta chains were all obtained from the same sample, sequenced in a study of T cell changes during pregnancy in multiple sclerosis. Here immunoSEQ multiplex PCR was the method, and the copy in TCRdb shows in-frame clones only, minus some. The sample holds under 70,000 clones, about 90% seen once. Sequenced material: CD4+ T cells from peripheral blood mononuclear cells, taken after pregnancy. The source is a female donor with multiple sclerosis, enrolled in a pregnancy study.

This clone occurred a few times. The junction departs from germline at one end; a sequencing error may be responsible. The chain has TRBV19 and TRBJ1-5, with 7 bases aligning to TRBD1. Germline V gives CDR1 LNHDA, CDR2 SQIVND (reference sequence). The CDR3 has 13 amino acids. CDR3 in amino acids: CASTHSGTASLGF. The CDR3 nucleotides are TGTGCCAGTACCCACTCCGGGACAGCGTCGCTTGGTTTT.

The chain joins TRBV19 to TRBJ2-2, with D tentatively TRBD1 (6 bases). Germline CDR1 and CDR2: LNHDA and SQIVND (reference sequence). V was trimmed by 7 bases and J by 7 bases, leaving 22 bases between them. The CDR3 is 16 residues long. The CDR3 region has the DNA TGTGCCAGTACTACCCTGTGGCAGGGGCGGAGCGGGGAGCTGTTTTTT. Translating gives CASTTLWQGRSGELFF.

The V call is TRBV2, the J call TRBJ2-4; D not resolved. Germline CDR1 and CDR2: SNHLY and FYNNEI. This CDR3 is 14 amino acids long. Trimming left V 6 bases short and J 0 bases short, with 9 bases between. CDR3 loop: CASRLDLAKNIQYF. CDR3 DNA sequence: TGTGCCAGCAGGCTAGATTTAGCCAAAAACATTCAGTACTTC.

The chain couples TRBV7-8 to TRBJ1-5; a weak D match, TRBD1 (5 bases). This CDR3 is 15 amino acids long. CDR1 SGHVS and CDR2 FQNEAQ come from the germline V gene. V dropped 1 base and J dropped 2 bases, with 9 bases sitting between them. Here the CDR3 reads CASSLGAGGNQPQHF. The CDR3 bases are TGTGCCAGCAGCTTAGGTGCGGGGGGCAATCAGCCCCAGCATTTT.

The chain is built from TRBV5-1 and TRBJ2-2, with TRBD2 matching over 7 bases. The length of the CDR3 is 15 residues. Germline CDR1 is SGHRS and CDR2 is YFSETQ. With 2 bases clipped from V and 4 bases from J, the junction kept 5 bases outside the gene matches. The CDR3 nucleotides are TGCGCCAGCAGCTTCGGTCAGCGGGGCACCGGGGAGCTGTTTTTT. This codes for CASSFGQRGTGELFF.

The chain joins TRBV9 to TRBJ1-2; unclear D gene. Germline assignment: CDR1 SGDLS and CDR2 YYNGEE. V gave up 6 bases and J gave up 3 bases, with 12 bases separating them. The CDR3 runs 13 residues. Here the CDR3 reads CASKMDSDYGYTF. In DNA, the CDR3 is TGTGCCAGCAAAATGGACTCGGACTATGGCTACACCTTC.

V is TRBV7-9 and J is TRBJ2-5, with TRBD1 matching 10 bases. CDR1 and CDR2 (germline): SEHNR, FQNEAQ (reference sequence). The CDR3 covers 15 residues. The V segment lost 4 bases and the J segment 5 bases; nucleotides outside the gene matches: 7. CDR3 loop: CASSSWDRGRETQYF. CDR3 DNA sequence: TGTGCCAGCAGCTCCTGGGACAGGGGAAGGGAGACCCAGTACTTC.

The count of this clone is one. The chain recombines TRBV11-2 with TRBJ2-3; 7 nucleotides match TRBD1. The germline CDR1 and CDR2 sequences are SGHAT and FQNNGV. Trimming removed 3 bases from V and 0 bases from J; junction bases left unmatched: 6. The CDR3 contains 16 residues. The CDR3 loop is CASSFGTAASTDTQYF. CDR3 nucleotide sequence: TGTGCCAGCAGCTTCGGGACAGCTGCTAGCACAGATACGCAGTATTTT.

V and J are TRBV7-2 and TRBJ2-3, with TRBD1 matching 9 bases. The CDR3 is made up of 14 amino acids. The germline gives CDR1 SGHTA, CDR2 FQGNSA. Trimming at V came to 5 bases and at J to 3 bases, leaving 3 bases not matched to a gene. The CDR3 DNA is TGTGCCAGCAGCGAGGACAGGGGAACAGATACGCAGTATTTT. It yields the protein CASSEDRGTDTQYF.

This clone was seen more than once but under ten times. Germline and junction disagree at one end, which may indicate a read error. The J gene is TRBJ1-3, the V gene TRBV7-2; a possible D gene is TRBD1 (5 bases). The CDR3 has 13 amino acids. Looked up from germline, CDR1 is SGHTA and CDR2 is FQGNSA. The CDR3 nucleotides read TGTGCCAGCAGCTTAAAGGCGGGGACTGGCCTAATATTT. Translating it yields CASSLKAGTGLIF.

This sequence joins TRBV25-1 and TRBJ1-2; 10 nucleotides line up with TRBD1. Germline V lookup: CDR1 MGHDK, CDR2 SYGVNS. This CDR3 spans 15 amino acids. Losses at the gene ends were 3 bases for V and 5 bases for J; bases not matched to a gene: 6. The CDR3 sequence is CASSDSGQGTYGYTF. The CDR3 DNA follows: TGTGCCAGCAGTGATTCGGGACAGGGGACTTATGGCTACACCTTC.

The chain employs TRBV5-1 and TRBJ2-7, with 9 bases aligning to TRBD1. V was pared by 5 bases and J by 0 bases, with 3 bases of the junction left unmatched. Germline CDR1 and CDR2: SGHRS and YFSETQ. The CDR3 totals 14 residues. The CDR3 here is CASSLQGASYEQYF. The CDR3 DNA reads as TGCGCCAGCAGTCTACAGGGGGCCTCCTACGAGCAGTACTTC.

The rearrangement uses TRBV30 and TRBJ1-1, with TRBD1 identical over 11 bases. Germline CDR1 GTSNPN, CDR2 SVGIG (reference sequence). After removal of 7 bases from V and 4 bases from J, the junction contained 8 bases not matched to a gene. The CDR3 consists of 14 residues. The CDR3 region is CASQPGTGGTEAFF. The CDR3 coding sequence is TGTGCCTCGCAACCCGGGACAGGGGGCACTGAAGCTTTCTTT.

The chain recombines TRBV15 with TRBJ1-5, with D perhaps TRBD1 (5 bases). This CDR3 spans 14 amino acids. Looked up from germline, CDR1 is LNHNV and CDR2 is YYDKDF (reference sequence). With 2 bases removed from V and 5 bases from J, the gap between germline ends came to 10 bases. The CDR3 DNA follows: TGTGCCACCAGCAGAAGACAGCGCCATCAGCCCCAGCATTTT. The encoded protein is CATSRRQRHQPQHF.

V usage is TRBV19 and J usage is TRBJ2-4; 8 nucleotides match TRBD1. V trimming: 9 bases; J trimming: 3 bases; junction bases outside the gene matches: 10. This CDR3 has 15 amino acids. Germline assignment: CDR1 LNHDA and CDR2 SQIVND (reference sequence). CDR3 region: CASTRAGGLKNIQYF. CDR3 nucleotides: TGTGCCAGCACCCGGGCAGGGGGCCTCAAAAACATTCAGTACTTC.

With regard to this clone: The germline gene is not matched at one end of the junction; a read error may be the cause. This rearrangement joins TRBV25-1 to TRBJ1-2; 7 nucleotides match TRBD1. Germline CDR1 reads MGHDK; CDR2 reads SYGVNS. This CDR3 is 12 amino acids long. The CDR3 nucleotides are TGTGCCAGCAAGGGGGCGATCGAAGGGCCCTTCTTC. Its protein product is CASKGAIEGPFF.

The rearrangement uses TRBV6-5 and TRBJ2-3, with D unclear. CDR1 MNHEY and CDR2 SVGAGI come from the germline V gene. Trimming cost V 2 bases and J 2 bases, with 8 bases left between them. This CDR3 has 14 amino acids. The CDR3 protein is CASSYDGFTDTQYF. CDR3 nucleotides: TGTGCCAGCAGTTACGACGGGTTCACAGATACGCAGTATTTT.

The chain uses TRBV6-5 and TRBJ1-2; D possibly corresponds to TRBD1 (6 bases). V was cut by 0 bases and J by 3 bases, with 11 bases left in between. Germline CDR1 is MNHEY and CDR2 is SVGAGI. The CDR3 length is 15 residues. In nucleotides, the CDR3 is TGTGCCAGCAGTTACTCGGCAGGGGAAGACTATGGCTACACCTTC. It is translated as CASSYSAGEDYGYTF.

V usage is TRBV6-5 and J usage is TRBJ2-6; unclear D gene. The V end was cut by 5 bases, the J end by 3 bases, with 11 bases between. CDR1 and CDR2 from the germline V gene are MNHEY and SVGAGI. The CDR3 covers 15 residues. CDR3 residues: CASSAPSSGANVLTF. The DNA for the CDR3 is TGTGCCAGCAGTGCCCCTTCTAGTGGGGCCAACGTCCTGACTTTC.

The chain couples TRBV7-2 to TRBJ1-2; perhaps TRBD1 as D (6 bases). CDR3 length: 14 amino acids. V was pared by 2 bases and J by 4 bases, with 11 bases between. Germline CDR1 SGHTA, CDR2 FQGNSA. CDR3 bases: TGTGCCAGCAGCTTACGGGGGGCCGGCTATGGCTACACCTTC. Translation: CASSLRGAGYGYTF.

The rearrangement joins TRBV7-9 to TRBJ1-1; 9 bases are a match to TRBD1. Germline V gives CDR1 SEHNR, CDR2 FQNEAQ (reference sequence). The CDR3 sequence is 14 residues long. V was pared by 6 bases and J by 11 bases, with 13 bases of the junction left unmatched. The CDR3 DNA follows: TGTGCCAGCAGACCTTGGACAGGGGACGGGGCGGCTTTCTTT. Amino acids: CASRPWTGDGAAFF.

The V gene is TRBV9, the J gene TRBJ1-3; 9 positions agree with TRBD1. V gave up 4 bases and J gave up 0 bases; unmatched junction bases: 8. The CDR3 length is 17 residues. Per germline, CDR1 SGDLS and CDR2 YYNGEE. Here the CDR3 reads CASSTRTGAFSGNTIYF. DNA for the CDR3: TGTGCCAGCAGCACTCGGACAGGGGCCTTCTCTGGAAACACCATATATTTT.

This clone has a single count. The chain employs TRBV6-6 and TRBJ1-5, with 12 positions matching TRBD1. V shed 5 bases, J shed 4 bases, and the junction held 3 bases outside the gene matches. This CDR3 contains 15 residues. The germline V gene has CDR1 MNHNY and CDR2 SVGAGI (reference sequence). This CDR3 reads CASSGTGGGNQPQHF. The CDR3 nucleotides read TGTGCCAGCAGTGGGACAGGGGGCGGAAATCAGCCCCAGCATTTT.

The J gene is TRBJ2-5, the V gene TRBV7-2; maybe TRBD2 (7 bases). Trimming left V 4 bases short and J 4 bases short, with 19 bases between. The CDR3 length is 16 residues. Looked up from germline, CDR1 is SGHTA and CDR2 is FQGNSA. For the CDR3, the DNA is TGTGCCAGCAGCTCTGGGCGGGCGGGGGCGGGAGAGACCCAGTACTTC. Translated, it gives CASSSGRAGAGETQYF.

CDR3 amino acids: CASSQDGGGAPDTQYF. For the CDR3, the DNA is TGCGCCAGCAGCCAAGATGGCGGGGGGGCCCCAGATACGCAGTATTTT. The V call is TRBV4-3, the J call TRBJ2-3; the match to TRBD2 covers 9 bases. With 0 bases clipped from V and 4 bases from J, the junction kept 5 bases outside the gene matches. Germline lookup yields CDR1 LGHNA and CDR2 YSLEER. This CDR3 is built from 16 residues.

The chain combines TRBV6-1 with TRBJ1-6, with 7 bases that match TRBD1. With 11 bases clipped from V and 6 bases from J, the junction kept 7 bases outside the gene matches. This CDR3 has 13 amino acids. CDR1 MNHNS and CDR2 SASEGT come from the germline V gene. CDR3 bases: TGTGCCGGGAAACAGGGGTTTAATTCACCCCTCCACTTT. It yields the protein CAGKQGFNSPLHF.